The text below deals with one TCR beta chain. These data come from a study of blood T cell repertoires in COVID-19. Here immunoSEQ multiplex PCR was the method, and the copy in TCRdb shows in-frame clones only, minus some. The table includes 250,000 to 350,000 clones, around 85% detected once. The sequenced sample was peripheral blood. This clonotype was sampled from a human donor with COVID-19, enrolled during active disease. The donor label of this sample is uncertain.

The CDR3 region has the DNA TGTGCCAGCAGTTGGGTGAGGACAGGGGGTTATGAGCAGTTCTTC. Translation: CASSWVRTGGYEQFF. The chain employs TRBV28 and TRBJ2-1, with 10 bases fitting TRBD1. Trimming at V came to 4 bases and at J to 8 bases, leaving 8 bases not matched to a gene. CDR1 and CDR2 (germline): MDHEN, SYDVKM. The CDR3 is 15 residues long.